This TCR beta chain came from a study of T-cell reconstitution after alpha-beta-depleted transplantation in children. Study-wide points: Several hundred expanded graft clones reportedly were the source of alpha-beta T cells about two months after transplant. For some patients, TCRbeta diversity was high at day 60 because of recipient T cells and thymic progenitors that survived. Newly produced T cells mostly provided counts and TCRbeta diversity after one year, as hyperexpanded clones declined.

This clonotype occurred a few times. Its antigen is as yet unknown. Trimming removed 4 bases from V and 7 bases from J; junction bases left unmatched: 12. In germline, CDR1 is SGHTA, CDR2 FQGNSA. This CDR3 comprises 18 residues. Researchers prepared the TCRbeta library using unique molecular identifiers, the study reports. TCRdb itself ran the PCR reads through MiXCR, one entry per CDR3 protein. This table holds around 94,000 distinct CDR3 sequences, less than 6% found once. Sequencing was performed on PBMCs, mostly from graft donor cells, taken 60 days after TCRalphabeta/CD19-depleted stem cell transplant. The rearrangement links TRBV7-2 to TRBJ2-1; 14 bases agree with TRBD2. The sequence derives from a female patient under 10 years old who had a stem cell transplant for Fanconi anemia, so the T cells may come from the graft donor. The CDR3 reads CASSSLGLAGGPFNEQFF. The CDR3 DNA is TGTGCCAGCAGCTCCCTAGGACTAGCGGGGGGCCCGTTTAATGAGCAGTTCTTC.